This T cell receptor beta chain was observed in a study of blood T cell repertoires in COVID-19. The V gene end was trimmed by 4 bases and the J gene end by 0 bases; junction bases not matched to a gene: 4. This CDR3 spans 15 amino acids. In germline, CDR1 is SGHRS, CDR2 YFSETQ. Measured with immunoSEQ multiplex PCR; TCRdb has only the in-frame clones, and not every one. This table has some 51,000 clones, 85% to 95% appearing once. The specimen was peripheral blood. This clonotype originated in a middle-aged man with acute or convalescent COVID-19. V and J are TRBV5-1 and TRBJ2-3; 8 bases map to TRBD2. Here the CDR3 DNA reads TGCGCCAGCAGCCCCAGCGGGGGTAGCACAGATACGCAGTATTTT. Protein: CASSPSGGSTDTQYF.